One and the same sample provided the 14 T cell receptor beta chains below, sequenced in a study of T cells in Graves' hyperthyroidism and ophthalmopathy (dated by TCRdb to the late 2010s). The library was generated by multiplex PCR. Sequenced on an Illumina HiSeq 2000. TCR beta CDR3 regions were amplified from RNA transcripts. The TCR CDR3 was subjected to a first round of RT-PCR using the HTBI primer set and the Qiagen OneStep RT-PCR kit. The raw public reads went through TCRdb reprocessing: fastp at Q25, MiXCR clone calling, in-frame beta chains kept. Rows with one shared CDR3 protein collapse into an entry with the most common genes and DNA. This sample holds approximately 400,000 distinct CDR3 sequences; 15% to 17% were observed only once. Of the sample, over 12% falls within the top ten clones. The sample taken for sequencing was blood. Receptor source: a woman between 18 and 30 years old with Graves' hyperthyroidism.

The chain uses TRBV24-1 and TRBJ2-1, with 11 nucleotides matching TRBD2. V dropped 4 bases and J dropped 3; count of bases not matched to a gene: 4. This CDR3 has 16 residues. CDR1 KGHDR and CDR2 SFDVKD come from the germline V gene. The CDR3 DNA reads as TGTGCCACCAGTGAGAGGACTAGCGGGTTCTACAATGAGCAGTTCTTC. Protein sequence: CATSERTSGFYNEQFF.

On this clonotype itself: Being one base from a much bigger clone, this may be a read error. The chain joins TRBV24-1 to TRBJ1-2; D is uncertain. This CDR3 is 14 amino acids long. CDR1 is KGHDR, CDR2 SFDVKD, per germline. The CDR3: CTTSDSWTSEGYTF. CDR3 nucleotide sequence: TGTACCACCAGTGATTCCTGGACCTCGGAGGGCTACACCTTC.

This clonotype was observed many times. This rearrangement joins TRBV7-9 to TRBJ1-1, with D uncertain. The germline gives CDR1 SEHNR, CDR2 FQNEAQ (reference sequence). The CDR3 length is 13 residues. V lost 5 bases to trimming and J lost 5 bases, with 12 bases between them. The CDR3, as DNA: TGTGCCAGCAGCCCTAATATGCGGACTGAAGCTTTCTTT. Residues: CASSPNMRTEAFF.

This clonotype was seen many times. V usage is TRBV7-9 and J usage is TRBJ2-7; D assignment may be TRBD1 or TRBD2 (5 bases each). V shed 5 bases and J shed 3 bases, with 14 bases lying between them. The germline CDR1 and CDR2 sequences are SEHNR and FQNEAQ (reference sequence). The CDR3 runs to 14 residues. CDR3 nucleotide sequence: TGTGCCAGCAGCGCCCGGGGCCAAGACTACGAGCAGTACTTC. This gives the protein CASSARGQDYEQYF.

This clonotype was observed a handful of times. This sequence joins TRBV7-6 and TRBJ2-1, with D perhaps TRBD1 (6 bases). V lost 7 bases to trimming and J lost 5 bases, with 9 bases between them. This CDR3 has 12 amino acids. CDR1 and CDR2 from the germline V gene are SGHVS and FNYEAQ. The CDR3 sequence: CASTGQNNEQFF. The CDR3 DNA reads TGTGCCAGCACAGGACAGAACAATGAGCAGTTCTTC.

The chain combines TRBV14 with TRBJ1-2; D is unresolved. The CDR3 sequence is 18 residues long. Germline V lookup: CDR1 SGHDN, CDR2 FVKESK. Deletions cut 1 base from V and 1 base from J, with 19 bases between. The CDR3 coding sequence is TGTGCCAGCAGCCAAGGCGGGGTAGGGAAATACCTTAACTATGGCTACACCTTC. Protein sequence: CASSQGGVGKYLNYGYTF.

V gene TRBV7-2 combines with J gene TRBJ1-1, with D possibly matching TRBD1 (5 bases). The V gene's germline CDR1 is SGHTA and CDR2 FQGNSA. V lost 5 bases and J 1 base, leaving 14 bases between the germline ends. The CDR3 spans 15 residues. The CDR3 here is CASSVEPGGNTEAFF. The CDR3 nucleotides are TGTGCCAGCAGCGTAGAACCGGGGGGGAACACTGAAGCTTTCTTT.

This clonotype has a handful of counts. A read error is possible here, since a much larger clone lies one base away. The rearrangement joins TRBV6-9 to TRBJ1-1, with D possibly being TRBD1 (5 bases). The germline V gene has CDR1 MNHGY and CDR2 SVAAGI. CDR3 length: 17 amino acids. The V end was cut by 4 bases, the J end by 0 bases, with 18 bases between. Here the CDR3 DNA reads TGTGCCAGCAGTTCCCTTTGGGCAGGGAGTATGAACACTGAAGCTTTCTTT. It codes for CASSSLWAGSMNTEAFF.

This clonotype was seen many times. This chain connects TRBV7-2 to TRBJ2-7, with D perhaps TRBD2 (6 bases). The CDR3 runs 14 residues. V lost 3 bases and J lost 3, with 12 bases in between. Germline CDR1 reads SGHTA; CDR2 reads FQGNSA. CDR3 sequence (DNA): TGTGCCAGCAGCTTCGGAGGGAGGCACTACGAGCAGTACTTC. Its protein product is CASSFGGRHYEQYF.

This clonotype was seen at least ten times. The chain combines TRBV27 with TRBJ1-1; TRBD1 might be the D (6 bases). Trimming pared 4 bases from V and 5 bases from J, leaving 11 bases between. The germline CDR1 and CDR2 sequences are MNHEY and SMNVEV (reference sequence). This CDR3 region has 13 residues. CDR3 nucleotide sequence: TGTGCCAGCAGTTGGGGGGGCCGGACTGAAGCTTTCTTT. It encodes CASSWGGRTEAFF.

This clonotype was observed at least ten times. The rearrangement links TRBV18 to TRBJ2-7; 12 nucleotides match TRBD1. Germline V gives CDR1 KGHSH, CDR2 LQKENI. The trim removed 8 bases at V and 3 bases at J, leaving 20 bases unmatched. The CDR3 loop spans 19 amino acids. The CDR3 is CASATDVGTGGERVYEQYF. The DNA for the CDR3 is TGTGCCAGCGCAACCGACGTGGGGACAGGGGGCGAAAGGGTCTACGAGCAGTACTTC. Supplemented by reference TRBV18 and TRBJ2-7, the full variable domain reads NAGVMQNPRHLVRRRGQEARLRCSPMKGHSHVYWYRQLPEEGLKFMVYLQKENIIDESGMPKERFSAEFPKEGPSILRIQQVVRGDSAAYFCASATDVGTGGERVYEQYFGPGTRLTVT.

This clonotype was picked up a small number of times. The CDR3 protein is CASSIGGKFQETQYF. DNA for the CDR3: TGTGCCAGTAGTATTGGGGGCAAGTTCCAAGAGACCCAGTACTTC. The chain is built from TRBV19 and TRBJ2-5, with a possible D match to TRBD1 (6 bases). CDR3 length equals 15 residues. V shed 3 bases and J shed 1 base, with 12 bases lying between them. Germline CDR1 LNHDA, CDR2 SQIVND (reference sequence).

Only a few counts were recorded for this clonotype. A read error may produce the germline difference seen at one junction end. This chain connects TRBV7-3 to TRBJ2-6; 8 nucleotides line up with TRBD1. CDR1 SGHTA and CDR2 FQGTGA come from the germline V gene. The CDR3 is 17 amino acids. In nucleotides, the CDR3 is TGCGCCAGCAGCCAAGCGTGGGACAGGTCAGGGGCCAACGTCCTGACTTTC. It yields the protein CASSQAWDRSGANVLTF.

A few counts support this clonotype. The chain links TRBV19 to TRBJ1-1, with 9 bases fitting TRBD1. The germline V gene has CDR1 LNHDA and CDR2 SQIVND (reference sequence). The trim removed 6 bases at V and 5 bases at J, leaving 4 bases unmatched. This CDR3 region has 13 residues. CDR3 bases: TGTGCCAGTAGGAGGACAGGGGAAACTGAAGCTTTCTTT. Its protein product is CASRRTGETEAFF.